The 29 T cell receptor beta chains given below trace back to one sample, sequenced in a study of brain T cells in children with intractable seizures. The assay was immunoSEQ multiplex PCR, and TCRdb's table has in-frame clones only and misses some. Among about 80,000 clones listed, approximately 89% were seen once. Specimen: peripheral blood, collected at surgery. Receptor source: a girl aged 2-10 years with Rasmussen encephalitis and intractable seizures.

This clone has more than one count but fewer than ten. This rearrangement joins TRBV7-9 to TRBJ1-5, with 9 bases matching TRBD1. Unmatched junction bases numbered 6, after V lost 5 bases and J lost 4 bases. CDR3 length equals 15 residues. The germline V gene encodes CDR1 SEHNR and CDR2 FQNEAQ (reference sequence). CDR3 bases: TGTGCCAGCAGCACGGGACAGGGATCGAATCAGCCCCAGCATTTT. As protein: CASSTGQGSNQPQHF.

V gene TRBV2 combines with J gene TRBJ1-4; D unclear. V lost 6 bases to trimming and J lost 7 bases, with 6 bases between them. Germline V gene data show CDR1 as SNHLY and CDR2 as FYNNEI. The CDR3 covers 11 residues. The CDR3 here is CASRNIEKLFF. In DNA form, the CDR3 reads TGTGCCAGCAGGAACATTGAAAAACTGTTTTTT.

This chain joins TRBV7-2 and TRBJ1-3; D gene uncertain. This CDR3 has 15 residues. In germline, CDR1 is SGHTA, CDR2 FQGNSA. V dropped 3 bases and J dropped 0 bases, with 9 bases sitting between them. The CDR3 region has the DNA TGTGCCAGCAGCTTCACTCCAGACTCTGGAAACACCATATATTTT. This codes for CASSFTPDSGNTIYF.

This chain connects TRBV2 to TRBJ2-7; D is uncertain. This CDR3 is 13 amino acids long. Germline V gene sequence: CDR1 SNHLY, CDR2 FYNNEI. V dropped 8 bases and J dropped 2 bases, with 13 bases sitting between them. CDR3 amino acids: CASGVTNTYEQYF. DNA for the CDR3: TGTGCCAGCGGGGTAACAAATACCTACGAGCAGTACTTC.

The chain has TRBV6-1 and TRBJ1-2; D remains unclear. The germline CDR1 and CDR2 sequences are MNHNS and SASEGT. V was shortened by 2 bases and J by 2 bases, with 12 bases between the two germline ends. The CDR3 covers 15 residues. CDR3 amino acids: CASSEYVGWNYGYTF. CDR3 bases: TGTGCCAGCAGTGAATACGTCGGGTGGAACTATGGCTACACCTTC.

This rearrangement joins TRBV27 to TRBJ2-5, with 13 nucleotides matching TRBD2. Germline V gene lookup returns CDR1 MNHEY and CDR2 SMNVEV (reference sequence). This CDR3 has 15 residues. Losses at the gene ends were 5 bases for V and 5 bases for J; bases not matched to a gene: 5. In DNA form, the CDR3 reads TGTGCCAGCAGTGAGACTAGCGGGGGGCTGGAGACCCAGTACTTC. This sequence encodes CASSETSGGLETQYF.

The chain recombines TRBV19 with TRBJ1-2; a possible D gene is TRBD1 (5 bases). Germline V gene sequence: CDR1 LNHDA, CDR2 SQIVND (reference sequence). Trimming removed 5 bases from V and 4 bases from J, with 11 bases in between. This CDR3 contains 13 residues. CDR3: CASSRQNLYGYTF. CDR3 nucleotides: TGTGCCAGTAGTCGACAGAACCTCTATGGCTACACCTTC.

The CDR3 coding sequence is TGTGCCAGCAGCGTAGCGGAGGGATTGACGGGTGGCTACACCTTC. As protein: CASSVAEGLTGGYTF. V gene TRBV9 combines with J gene TRBJ1-2; no clear D. From germline, CDR1 is SGDLS and CDR2 YYNGEE. V was pared by 0 bases and J by 7 bases, with 16 bases between. This CDR3 is 15 amino acids long.

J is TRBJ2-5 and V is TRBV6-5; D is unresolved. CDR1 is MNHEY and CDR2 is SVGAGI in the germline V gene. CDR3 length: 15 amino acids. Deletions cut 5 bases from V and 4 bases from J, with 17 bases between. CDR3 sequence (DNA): TGTGCCAGCAGTAAGCCAAGGATTACACTAGAGACCCAGTACTTC. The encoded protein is CASSKPRITLETQYF.

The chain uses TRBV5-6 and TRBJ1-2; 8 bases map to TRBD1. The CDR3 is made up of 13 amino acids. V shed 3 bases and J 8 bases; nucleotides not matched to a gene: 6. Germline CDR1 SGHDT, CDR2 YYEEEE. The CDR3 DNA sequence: TGTGCCAGCAGCTCGGACAGGGTAGGAGGCTACACCTTC. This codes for CASSSDRVGGYTF. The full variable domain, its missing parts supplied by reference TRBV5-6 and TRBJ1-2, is DAGVTQSPTHLIKTRGQQVTLRCSPKSGHDTVSWYQQALGQGPQFIFQYYEEEERQRGNFPDRFSGHQFPNYSSELNVNALLLGDSALYLCASSSDRVGGYTFGSGTRLTVV.

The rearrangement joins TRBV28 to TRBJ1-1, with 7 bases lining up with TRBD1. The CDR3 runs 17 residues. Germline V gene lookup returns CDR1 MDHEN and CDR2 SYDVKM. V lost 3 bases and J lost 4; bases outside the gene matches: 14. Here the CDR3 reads CASSFFGRGRRRTEAFF. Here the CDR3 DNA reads TGTGCCAGCAGTTTCTTTGGAAGGGGGCGTCGGCGCACTGAAGCTTTCTTT.

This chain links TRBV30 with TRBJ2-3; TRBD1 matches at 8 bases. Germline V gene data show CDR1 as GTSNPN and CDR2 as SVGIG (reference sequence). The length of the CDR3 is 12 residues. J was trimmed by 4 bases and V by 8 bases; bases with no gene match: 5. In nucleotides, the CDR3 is TGTGCCCATGACAGGGGCGCAGATACGCAGTATTTT. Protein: CAHDRGADTQYF.

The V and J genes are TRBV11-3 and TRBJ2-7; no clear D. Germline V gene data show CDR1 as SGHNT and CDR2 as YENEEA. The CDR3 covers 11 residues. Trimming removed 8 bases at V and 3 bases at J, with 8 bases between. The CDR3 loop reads CASGMSYEQYF. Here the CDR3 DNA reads TGTGCCAGCGGGATGAGCTACGAGCAGTACTTC.

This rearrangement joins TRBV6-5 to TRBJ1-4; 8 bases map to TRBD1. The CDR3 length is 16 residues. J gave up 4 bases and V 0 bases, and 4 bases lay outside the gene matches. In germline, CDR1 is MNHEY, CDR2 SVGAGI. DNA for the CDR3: TGTGCCAGCAGTTACTCCTTCAGGGGGCTTAATGAAAAACTGTTTTTT. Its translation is CASSYSFRGLNEKLFF.

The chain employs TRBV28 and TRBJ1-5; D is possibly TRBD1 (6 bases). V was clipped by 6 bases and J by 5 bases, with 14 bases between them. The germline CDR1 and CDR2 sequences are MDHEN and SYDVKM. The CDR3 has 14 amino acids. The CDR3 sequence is CASSTRGAHQPQHF. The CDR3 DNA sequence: TGTGCCAGCAGCACTCGGGGGGCTCATCAGCCCCAGCATTTT. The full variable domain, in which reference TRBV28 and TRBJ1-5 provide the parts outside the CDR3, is DVKVTQSSRYLVKRTGEKVFLECVQDMDHENMFWYRQDPGLGLRLIYFSYDVKMKEKGDIPEGYSVSREKKERFSLILESASTNQTSMYLCASSTRGAHQPQHFGDGTRLSIL.

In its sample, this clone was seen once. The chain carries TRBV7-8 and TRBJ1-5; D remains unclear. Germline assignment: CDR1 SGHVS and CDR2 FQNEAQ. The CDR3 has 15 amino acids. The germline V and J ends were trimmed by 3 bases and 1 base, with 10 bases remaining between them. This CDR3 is CASSLAGGSNQPQHF. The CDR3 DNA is TGTGCCAGCAGCTTGGCGGGCGGCAGCAATCAGCCCCAGCATTTT.

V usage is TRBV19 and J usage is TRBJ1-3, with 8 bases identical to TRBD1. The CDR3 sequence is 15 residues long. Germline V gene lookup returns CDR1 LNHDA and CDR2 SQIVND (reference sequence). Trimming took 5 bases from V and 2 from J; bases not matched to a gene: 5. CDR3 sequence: CASSPMDRAGNTIYF. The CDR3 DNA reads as TGTGCCAGTAGTCCAATGGACAGGGCTGGAAACACCATATATTTT. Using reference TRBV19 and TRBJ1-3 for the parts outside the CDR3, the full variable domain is DGGITQSPKYLFRKEGQNVTLSCEQNLNHDAMYWYRQDPGQGLRLIYYSQIVNDFQKGDIAEGYSVSREKKESFPLTVTSAQKNPTAFYLCASSPMDRAGNTIYFGEGSWLTVV.

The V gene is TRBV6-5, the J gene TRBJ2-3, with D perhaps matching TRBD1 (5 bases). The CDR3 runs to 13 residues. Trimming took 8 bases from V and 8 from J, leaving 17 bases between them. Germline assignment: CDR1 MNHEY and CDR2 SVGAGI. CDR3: CASQPQGIGTQYF. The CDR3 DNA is TGTGCCAGCCAGCCCCAGGGAATTGGTACGCAGTATTTT.

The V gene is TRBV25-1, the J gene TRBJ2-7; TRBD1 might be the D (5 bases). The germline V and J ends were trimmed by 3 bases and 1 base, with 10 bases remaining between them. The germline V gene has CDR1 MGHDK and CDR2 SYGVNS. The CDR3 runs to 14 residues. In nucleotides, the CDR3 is TGTGCCAGCAGTGATCCTGACAGTTCCTACGAGCAGTACTTC. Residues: CASSDPDSSYEQYF.

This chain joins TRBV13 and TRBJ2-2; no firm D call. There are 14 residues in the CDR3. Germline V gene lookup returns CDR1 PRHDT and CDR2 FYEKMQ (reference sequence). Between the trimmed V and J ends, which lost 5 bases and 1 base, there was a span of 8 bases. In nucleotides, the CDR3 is TGTGCCAGCAGCCCTCCAGGGAACACCGGGGAGCTGTTTTTT. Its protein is CASSPPGNTGELFF.

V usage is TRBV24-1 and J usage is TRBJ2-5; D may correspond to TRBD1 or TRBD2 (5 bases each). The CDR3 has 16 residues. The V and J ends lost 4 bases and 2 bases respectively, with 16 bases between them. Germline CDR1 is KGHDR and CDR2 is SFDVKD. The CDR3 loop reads CATSESAGATQETQYF. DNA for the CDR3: TGTGCCACCAGTGAATCCGCCGGGGCCACTCAAGAGACCCAGTACTTC.

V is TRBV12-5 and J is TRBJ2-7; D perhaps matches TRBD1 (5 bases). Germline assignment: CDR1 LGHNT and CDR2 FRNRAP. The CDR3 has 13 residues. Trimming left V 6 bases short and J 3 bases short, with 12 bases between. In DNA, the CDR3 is TGTGCTAGTGGCCCGGACACGCTCTACGAGCAGTACTTC. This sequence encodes CASGPDTLYEQYF.

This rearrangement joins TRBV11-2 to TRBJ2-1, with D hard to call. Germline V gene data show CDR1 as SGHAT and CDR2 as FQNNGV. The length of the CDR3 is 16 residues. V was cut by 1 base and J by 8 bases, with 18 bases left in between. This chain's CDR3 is CASSLGRGRPPYEQFF. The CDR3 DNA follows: TGTGCCAGCAGCTTAGGACGCGGCCGACCGCCGTATGAGCAGTTCTTC.

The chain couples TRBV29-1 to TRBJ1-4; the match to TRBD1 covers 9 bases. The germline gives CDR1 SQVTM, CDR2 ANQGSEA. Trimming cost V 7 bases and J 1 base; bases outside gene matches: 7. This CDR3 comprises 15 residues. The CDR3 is CSARQGDLTNEKLFF. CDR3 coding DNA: TGCAGCGCGAGACAGGGGGATCTAACTAATGAAAAACTGTTTTTT.

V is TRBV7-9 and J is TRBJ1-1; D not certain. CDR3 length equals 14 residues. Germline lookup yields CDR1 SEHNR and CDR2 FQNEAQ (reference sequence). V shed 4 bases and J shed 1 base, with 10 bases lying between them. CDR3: CASSYYPGNTEAFF. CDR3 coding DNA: TGTGCCAGCAGCTACTATCCAGGGAACACTGAAGCTTTCTTT. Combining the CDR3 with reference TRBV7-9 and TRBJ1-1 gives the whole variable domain DTGVSQNPRHKITKRGQNVTFRCDPISEHNRLYWYRQTLGQGPEFLTYFQNEAQLEKSRLLSDRFSAERPKGSFSTLEIQRTEQGDSAMYLCASSYYPGNTEAFFGQGTRLTVV.

The CDR3 nucleotides read TGTGCCAGCAGCTTAGGGACAGGGGATAGCAATCAGCCCCAGCATTTT. Protein product: CASSLGTGDSNQPQHF. The chain is built from TRBV7-6 and TRBJ1-5; 9 bases are shared with TRBD1. Unmatched junction bases numbered 1, after V lost 1 base and J lost 0 bases. CDR1 and CDR2 from the germline V gene are SGHVS and FNYEAQ. This CDR3 contains 16 residues.

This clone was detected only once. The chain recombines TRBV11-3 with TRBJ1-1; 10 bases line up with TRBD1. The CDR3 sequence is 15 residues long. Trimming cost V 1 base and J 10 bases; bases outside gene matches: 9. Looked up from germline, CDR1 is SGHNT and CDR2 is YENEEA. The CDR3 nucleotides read TGTGCCAGCAGCTTAGCCGGGGACAGGGGAGGGCCAGCTTTCTTT. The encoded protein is CASSLAGDRGGPAFF.

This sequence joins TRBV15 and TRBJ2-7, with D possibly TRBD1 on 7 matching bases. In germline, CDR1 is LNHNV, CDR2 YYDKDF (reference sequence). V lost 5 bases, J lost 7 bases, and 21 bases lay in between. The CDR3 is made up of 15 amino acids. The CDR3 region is CATSGGGTAPQEQYF. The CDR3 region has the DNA TGTGCCACCAGCGGAGGAGGGACAGCCCCTCAGGAGCAGTACTTC.

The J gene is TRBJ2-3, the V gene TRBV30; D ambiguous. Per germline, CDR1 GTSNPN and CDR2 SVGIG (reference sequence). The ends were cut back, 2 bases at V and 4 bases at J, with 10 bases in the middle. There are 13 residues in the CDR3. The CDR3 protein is CAWSPRWPDTQYF. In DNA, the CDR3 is TGTGCCTGGAGTCCGAGGTGGCCAGATACGCAGTATTTT.